This section outlines one T cell receptor (beta chain) sequence together with its context. This clone was seen a handful of times. The antigen it recognizes is unknown. There are no base qualities to consult, and no much larger clone falls within one base. The source of the sample is a study of radiotherapy plus CTLA-4 blockade in lung cancer listed by TCRdb under 2018. With respect to the entire study: Objective responses were observed in more than 15% of enrolled patients, and disease control was achieved in approximately 30%.

Overall results and qualifications from the work: Increased serum interferon-beta after radiation, together with early dynamic changes in blood T cell clones, were reported to be the strongest predictors of response. After treatment with radiotherapy and ipilimumab, TCR clones that originated in tumors expanded in peripheral blood.

Library preparation employed the immunoSEQ multiplex PCR assay. Sourced from immuneACCESS, this table was stored by TCRdb with only in-frame sequences that have V and J called. A share of the clones is absent; for the studies checked, an unresolved V gene accounts for under half, and the remainder has no known explanation. This sample is represented by around 82,000 clones; around 76% of them were singletons. The ten top clones hold approximately 22% of the sample. There are 14 amino acids in the CDR3, from cysteine to phenylalanine inclusive. Only the CDR3 DNA is retained, 42 bases long and in frame from the first base. V and J are truncated by 7 bases and 1 base respectively, leaving an intervening sequence of 11 bases. CDR1 and CDR2, looked up from the germline V gene, are SGHTA and FQGNSA. The study tested focal radiation therapy combined with CTLA-4 blockade (ipilimumab) in patients with chemo-refractory metastatic non-small-cell lung cancer.

Sequenced here: peripheral blood, sampled from a patient treated with radiotherapy plus ipilimumab. The sequence came from a human donor with non-small cell lung cancer whose response to radiotherapy plus ipilimumab could not be evaluated. Some clones in this sample may be carry-over from other donors' samples. The sequence joins TRBV7-2 to TRBJ1-3; no D segment can be confidently identified. The bases are TGTGCCAGCACCCGTGCCAGGTCTGGAAACACCATATATTTT. This sequence encodes CASTRARSGNTIYF.